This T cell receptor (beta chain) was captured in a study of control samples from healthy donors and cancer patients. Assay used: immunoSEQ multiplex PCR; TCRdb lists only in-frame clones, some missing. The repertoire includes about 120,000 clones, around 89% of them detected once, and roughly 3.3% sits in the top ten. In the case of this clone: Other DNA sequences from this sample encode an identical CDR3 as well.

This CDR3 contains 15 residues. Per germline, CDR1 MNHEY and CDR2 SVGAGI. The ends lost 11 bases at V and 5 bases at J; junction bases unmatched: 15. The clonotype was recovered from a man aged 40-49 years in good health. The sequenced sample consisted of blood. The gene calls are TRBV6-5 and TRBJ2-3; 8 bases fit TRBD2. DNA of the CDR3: TGTGCCCTCGGGGGGGGACGGGGTTGGAGAGATACGCAGTATTTT. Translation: CALGGGRGWRDTQYF.